The source of this TCR beta chain is a study of blood T cells in healthy people across ages. The use of a sample-barcoded 5' primer and a J-beta primer mix characterized a second PCR of about 6 to 11 cycles. One entry per CDR3 protein, called by TCRdb with MiXCR from the 5' RACE reads. The table has 350,000 to 450,000 distinct CDR3 sequences, 45% to 65% seen once. Study conclusions and caveats: Diversity of TCR beta per million T cells declined in a roughly linear way with age.

For this clonotype: What it recognizes is unknown.

Germline V gene data show CDR1 as MGHRA and CDR2 as YSYEKL. Trimming removed 0 bases from V and 0 bases from J; junction bases left unmatched: 10. There are 18 residues in the CDR3. Healthy Caucasian individuals from Russia aged roughly 6 to 90 were enrolled as donors. PBMCs, at least 7 million per sample, were isolated. The clonotype was recovered from a man aged 60 to 75 in good health. The sequenced sample was blood. The chain carries TRBV4-1 and TRBJ1-2, with 7 bases fitting TRBD1. DNA of the CDR3: TGCGCCAGCAGCCAAGACGTGGCAGGGGGACCTCCTAACTATGGCTACACCTTC. Protein sequence: CASSQDVAGGPPNYGYTF.